The rows below give T cell receptor beta chains drawn from one sample of a study of blood T cell repertoires in COVID-19. Libraries were prepared by immunoSEQ multiplex PCR; TCRdb keeps only in-frame clonotypes and omits some of them. The data contain about 190,000 clones, 82% of them seen just once; the ten biggest clones take up less than 5.5%. Input material: PBMCs or T cells enriched from blood (not recorded which). The receptors stem from a woman aged 55-70 years with acute COVID-19. Both conserved end residues are part of each CDR3. A D gene is named only where the DNA matches it firmly. Clone size is stated in some rows and not others, as once, few, many or a class when expanded.

J | D | size | V | CDR3 | DNA
TRBJ2-6 | - | - | TRBV19 | CASSIYGDNSGANVLTF | TGTGCCAGTAGTATTTACGGAGATAACTCTGGGGCCAACGTCCTGACTTTC
TRBJ2-5 | - | - | TRBV30 | CAWSVTRRETQYF | TGTGCCTGGAGTGTAACGAGGAGGGAGACCCAGTACTTC
TRBJ1-1 | - | - | TRBV27 | CASSLSGGVWAFF | TGTGCCAGCAGTTTATCAGGGGGGGTGTGGGCTTTCTTT
TRBJ1-1 | - | few | TRBV27 | CASSSGWEGLNTEAFF | TGTGCCAGCAGTTCCGGCTGGGAGGGATTGAACACTGAAGCTTTCTTT
TRBJ1-1 | TRBD1 | - | TRBV3-1/TRBV3-2 | CASSQEQATGESFF | TGTGCCAGCAGCCAAGAACAGGCGACAGGGGAATCTTTCTTT
TRBJ2-1 | - | many | TRBV27 | CASSSLSSYNEQFF | TGTGCCAGCAGTTCTCTGAGCTCCTACAATGAGCAGTTCTTC
TRBJ1-2 | TRBD1 | - | TRBV5-5 | CASSLQGEYGYTF | TGTGCCAGCAGCTTACAGGGGGAATATGGCTACACCTTC
TRBJ1-2 | - | - | TRBV7-9 | CASSSPQGPVGGYTF | TGTGCCAGCAGCTCACCACAGGGCCCCGTGGGCGGCTACACCTTC
TRBJ2-7 | - | - | TRBV7-2 | CASSPMAGNPYEQYF | TGTGCCAGCAGCCCCATGGCAGGTAATCCCTACGAGCAGTACTTC
TRBJ1-3 | - | - | TRBV30 | CAWQGSGNTIYF | TGTGCCTGGCAGGGCTCTGGAAACACCATATATTTT
TRBJ1-5 | TRBD1 | - | TRBV7-9 | CATAVGAYRGKSGNQPQHF | TGTGCCACCGCCGTCGGAGCTTACAGGGGGAAATCGGGCAATCAGCCCCAGCATTTT
TRBJ1-5 | TRBD1 | - | TRBV28 | CASSQGDRRNQPQHF | TGTGCCAGCAGCCAGGGGGACAGGAGGAATCAGCCCCAGCATTTT
TRBJ1-2 | - | - | TRBV7-2 | CASSPTGYGYTF | TGTGCCAGCAGCCCGACAGGCTATGGCTACACCTTC
TRBJ2-3 | - | - | TRBV24-1 | CATSVADTTYTDTQYF | TGTGCCACCAGTGTAGCGGACACTACCTACACAGATACGCAGTATTTT
TRBJ1-2 | - | - | TRBV7-8 | CASSPDGQSYGYTF | TGTGCCAGCAGCCCAGACGGACAGTCCTATGGCTACACCTTC
TRBJ1-2 | - | once | TRBV10-2 | CASSDLAGRYGYTF | TGCGCCAGCAGTGATCTGGCAGGCCGCTATGGCTACACCTTC
TRBJ1-2 | - | - | TRBV10-1 | CASTRRYYTF | TGCGCCAGCACCCGCAGATACTACACCTTC
TRBJ2-3 | - | - | TRBV18 | CASYQSLQGLNTQYF | TGTGCCAGCTACCAATCTTTACAGGGTCTGAATACGCAGTATTTT
TRBJ2-2 | - | - | TRBV2 | CASSEARGGELFF | TGTGCCAGCAGTGAAGCTCGGGGCGGGGAGCTGTTTTTT
TRBJ2-3 | - | - | TRBV5-1 | CASSAGTTTDTQYF | TGCGCCAGCAGCGCCGGGACAACCACAGATACGCAGTATTTT
TRBJ1-2 | - | few | TRBV10-2 | CASSPVQSVKGYTF | TGCGCCAGCAGCCCCGTACAGTCTGTAAAGGGCTACACCTTC
TRBJ2-7 | TRBD2 | - | TRBV6-5 | CASSYSPAGGYEQYF | TGTGCCAGCAGTTACTCCCCAGCGGGAGGGTACGAGCAGTACTTC
TRBJ2-2 | - | - | TRBV3-1/TRBV3-2 | CASSQAGSTGELFF | TGTGCCAGCAGCCAAGCCGGGTCCACCGGGGAGCTGTTTTTT
TRBJ1-6 | TRBD1 | - | TRBV5-1 | CASSTGTGSSYNSPLHF | TGCGCCAGCAGCACCGGGACAGGGAGCTCCTATAATTCACCCCTCCACTTT
TRBJ1-5 | TRBD1 | - | TRBV3-1/TRBV3-2 | CASSPRTGTNQPQHF | TGTGCCAGCAGCCCTCGGACAGGGACAAATCAGCCCCAGCATTTT
TRBJ1-1 | - | - | TRBV4-3 | CASSQDSSEDTEAFF | TGCGCCAGCAGCCAGGACAGCTCCGAGGACACTGAAGCTTTCTTT